This T cell receptor (beta chain) was profiled in a study of vaccination effects on CD4 cells after COVID-19. Study observations and caveats: There was only 1 of 255 vaccine-induced clones in healthy vaccinees that cross-reacted with common cold coronaviruses.

A note on this clone: Its cognate antigen is unknown.

Before sequencing, viral peptide pools were used by the ViraFEST assay to expand antigen-specific CD4+ T cells. Once cultured for more than nine days, the cells underwent separation to obtain CD4+ T cells. Each participant received a vaccine that was either BNT162b2 or mRNA-1273, given as two doses. Over 1.5 million PBMC per well were cultured with around 10 IU/ml IL-2 and approximately 9.1 ug/ml peptides. Germline V gene data show CDR1 as MNHEY and CDR2 as SMNVEV (reference sequence). The CDR3 is made up of 12 amino acids. The germline V and J ends were trimmed by 5 bases and 7 bases, with 10 bases remaining between them. Assay used: immunoSEQ multiplex PCR; TCRdb lists only in-frame clones, some missing. The table has 25,000 to 30,000 clones, roughly four fifths seen once.

The chain recombines TRBV27 with TRBJ2-3, with D unresolved. This clonotype originated in a human donor who received a COVID-19 vaccine. Sequencing was performed on CD4+ T cells from PBMCs cultured with HCoV-229E spike peptides, taken after COVID-19 vaccination. CDR3 residues: CASSPNMNTQYF. As DNA, the CDR3 is TGTGCCAGCAGTCCCAACATGAATACGCAGTATTTT.